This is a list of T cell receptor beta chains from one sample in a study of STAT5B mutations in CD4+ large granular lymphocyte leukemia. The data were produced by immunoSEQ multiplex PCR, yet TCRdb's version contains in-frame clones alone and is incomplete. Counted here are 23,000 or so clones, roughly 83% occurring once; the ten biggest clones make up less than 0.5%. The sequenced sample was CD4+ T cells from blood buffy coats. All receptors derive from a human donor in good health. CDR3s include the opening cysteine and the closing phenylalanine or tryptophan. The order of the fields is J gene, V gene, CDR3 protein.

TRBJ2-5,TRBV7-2,CASSLSRETQYF
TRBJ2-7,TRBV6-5,CASSYAGDTYEQYF
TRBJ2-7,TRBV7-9,CASSLEDLYEQYF
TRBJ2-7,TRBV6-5,CASRSGLTYEQYF
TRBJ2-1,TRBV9,CASSVGGTTYNEQFF
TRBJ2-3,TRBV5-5,CASSNGGLAPTDTQYF
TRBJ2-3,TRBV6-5,CASRGQPHSTDTQYF
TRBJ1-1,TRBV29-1,CSVGDRGTEAFF
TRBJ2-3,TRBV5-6,CASSPLRGGTDTQYF
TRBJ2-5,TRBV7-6,CASSLGGQGREETQYF
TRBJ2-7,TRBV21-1,CARAQREGSYEQYF
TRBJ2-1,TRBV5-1,CASSSRSGSLDEQFF
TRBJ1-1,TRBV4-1,CASSQFPGLQGAFF
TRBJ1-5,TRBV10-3,CAISEGTAVNQPQHF
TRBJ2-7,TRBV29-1,CSVVGGTTYEQYF
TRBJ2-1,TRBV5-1,CASSLTSGSHNEQFF
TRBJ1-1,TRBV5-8,CASSLTTGVNTEAFF
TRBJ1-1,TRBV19,CASSISTRGAEAFF
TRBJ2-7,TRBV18,CASSPLNVDEQYF
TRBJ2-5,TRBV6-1,CASSDPKQGLIGQETQYF
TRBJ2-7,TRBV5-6,CASSATGGKSDEQYF
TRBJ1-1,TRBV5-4,CASSAGGSNTEAFF
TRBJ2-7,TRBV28,CASSLSSGRGEQYF
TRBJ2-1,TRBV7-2,CASSFQDHNEQFF
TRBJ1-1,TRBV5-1,CASSLGRGTNTEAFF
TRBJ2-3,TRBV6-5,CASSYSRGQGEDTQYF
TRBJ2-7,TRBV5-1,CASSLEGGAYEQYF
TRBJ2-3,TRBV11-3,CASVGQGLDTQYF
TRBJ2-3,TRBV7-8,CASSSILNTQYF
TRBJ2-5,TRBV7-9,CASSLTGLGETQYF
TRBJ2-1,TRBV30,CASRTSGSFSNEQFF
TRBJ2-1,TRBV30,CAWSSGTSSGEQFF
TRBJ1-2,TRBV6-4,CASSVQGQGDYGYTF
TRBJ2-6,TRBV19,CASSIVGGSGANVLTF
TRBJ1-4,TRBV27,CASSLGGRHEKLFF
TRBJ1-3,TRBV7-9,CASRPYGDTIYF
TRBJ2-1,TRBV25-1,CASSESSGGPDNEQFF